A selection of T cell receptor beta chains follows, all from one sample in a study of a mutant IDH1 vaccine in newly diagnosed glioma. Sequenced by immunoSEQ multiplex PCR; TCRdb stores in-frame clones only, minus some. The data hold about 55,000 clones, with around three quarters observed a single time. Antigen specificity for these receptors is unknown. The sequences come from PBMCs, collected from a glioma patient whose treatment included an IDH1 peptide vaccine. These receptors were obtained from a woman in her thirties or forties with glioma. Some clones in this sample may be carry-over from other donors' samples. Each CDR3 is given with its conserved first and last residue. The D gene is left open where the match is weak. Only some rows state a clone size, as once, few, many or a class for expanded clones.

j_call v_call d_call clone_size cdr3_aa cdr3_nt
TRBJ1-5 TRBV7-9 TRBD1 - CASSPTGAGDQPQHF TGTGCCAGCAGCCCTACAGGGGCGGGGGATCAGCCCCAGCATTTT
TRBJ2-7 TRBV28 TRBD2 - CASSFWREGAYEQYF TGTGCCAGCAGTTTCTGGCGGGAGGGCGCCTACGAGCAGTACTTC
TRBJ1-1 TRBV11-3 - - CASSLAPGTEAFF TGTGCCAGCAGCTTAGCCCCGGGGACTGAAGCTTTCTTT
TRBJ1-6 TRBV4-2 TRBD1 - CASSPRYPPGGGSPLHF TGTGCCAGCAGCCCTCGATACCCTCCAGGGGGAGGTTCACCCCTCCACTTT
TRBJ2-7 TRBV27 TRBD1 - CASNDGNRGGDEQYF TGTGCCAGCAATGATGGTAACAGGGGTGGGGACGAGCAGTACTTC
TRBJ1-1 TRBV7-9 - - CASTIGGEEAFF TGTGCCAGCACCATAGGGGGGGAGGAGGCTTTCTTT
TRBJ2-2 TRBV7-2 TRBD2 - CASSLGTSGGRGELFF TGTGCCAGCAGCTTAGGGACTAGCGGGGGCAGAGGGGAGCTGTTTTTT
TRBJ2-7 TRBV4-2 TRBD2 - CASSQPEASGFHEQYF TGTGCCAGCAGCCAACCGGAGGCTAGCGGGTTCCACGAGCAGTACTTC
TRBJ2-7 TRBV10-1 - - CASSEGGRAYEQYF TGCGCCAGCAGTGAGGGCGGTAGAGCCTACGAGCAGTACTTC
TRBJ2-2 TRBV12-5 TRBD2 - CASGLALAGGSGELFF TGTGCTAGTGGTTTGGCCTTAGCGGGGGGGTCCGGGGAGCTGTTTTTT
TRBJ2-1 TRBV30 TRBD2 - CAWSEPSGGYNEQFF TGTGCCTGGAGTGAGCCTAGCGGGGGGTACAATGAGCAGTTCTTC
TRBJ1-4 TRBV5-6 - - CASSLAGGEKLFF TGTGCCAGCAGCCTAGCGGGTGGGGAAAAACTGTTTTTT
TRBJ2-1 TRBV2 - - CASMGAMKEYNEQFF TGTGCCAGCATGGGGGCTATGAAGGAATACAATGAGCAGTTCTTC
TRBJ2-7 TRBV29-1 - - CSVEGETYEQYF TGCAGCGTTGAAGGGGAAACCTACGAGCAGTACTTC
TRBJ1-2 TRBV7-8 - once CASSLEVGWGYGYTF TGTGCCAGCAGCTTAGAGGTGGGATGGGGCTATGGCTACACCTTC
TRBJ1-5 TRBV5-1 TRBD1 - CASRPQGDSNQPQHF TGCGCCAGCAGACCCCAGGGGGATAGCAATCAGCCCCAGCATTTT
TRBJ2-7 TRBV5-5 - few CASSLVVPGYEQYF TGTGCCAGCAGCTTGGTTGTTCCGGGGTACGAGCAGTACTTC
TRBJ1-5 TRBV19 TRBD1 - CASSIGQGAISNQPQHF TGTGCCAGTAGTATTGGGCAGGGGGCAATAAGCAATCAGCCCCAGCATTTT
TRBJ2-7 TRBV29-1 - - CSVEDGSYEQYF TGCAGCGTTGAAGACGGATCCTACGAGCAGTACTTC
TRBJ2-5 TRBV27 - - CASSYRGAQETQYF TGTGCCAGCAGTTATCGAGGGGCCCAAGAGACCCAGTACTTC
TRBJ1-6 TRBV2 - - CASSPNAPYSPLHF TGTGCCAGCAGTCCTAACGCCCCGTACTCACCCCTCCACTTT
TRBJ2-1 TRBV2 - - CASSEISIRQFF TGTGCCAGCAGTGAAATTAGTATCAGGCAGTTCTTC
TRBJ2-7 TRBV7-6 - - CASSRLPPGSTGHEQYF TGTGCCAGCAGCCGACTGCCGCCGGGGTCGACGGGCCACGAGCAGTACTTC
TRBJ2-2 TRBV19 TRBD1 - CASSHRGLAGELFF TGTGCCAGTAGTCACAGGGGGCTAGCCGGGGAGCTGTTTTTT
TRBJ1-2 TRBV5-5 - once CASSFSLMGQTNYGYTF TGTGCCAGCAGCTTTAGTTTGATGGGTCAGACTAACTATGGCTACACCTTC
TRBJ2-2 TRBV10-3 - - CAIFGGISNTGELFF TGTGCCATATTTGGGGGAATTTCGAACACCGGGGAGCTGTTTTTT
TRBJ2-7 TRBV19 - - CASSIVAGAYEQYF TGTGCCAGTAGTATAGTGGCAGGGGCCTACGAGCAGTACTTC
TRBJ1-1 TRBV5-1 TRBD1 - CASSLGTASNTEAFF TGCGCCAGCAGCTTAGGGACAGCCTCTAACACTGAAGCTTTCTTT
TRBJ1-1 TRBV29-1 - few CSATQAADGEAFF TGCAGCGCCACCCAAGCCGCGGACGGGGAAGCTTTCTTT
TRBJ2-1 TRBV29-1 - once CSPTVYNEQFF TGCAGCCCGACAGTCTACAATGAGCAGTTCTTC
TRBJ1-1 TRBV27 - few CASRLGPGMNTEAFF TGTGCCAGCAGGCTGGGACCGGGAATGAACACTGAAGCTTTCTTT
TRBJ2-1 TRBV7-9 TRBD1 - CASSPSPRGINEQFF TGTGCCAGCAGCCCGTCGCCCAGGGGGATAAATGAGCAGTTCTTC
TRBJ2-7 TRBV5-6 - few CASSNRRAKSYEQYF TGTGCCAGCAGCAACCGGCGGGCGAAGTCCTACGAGCAGTACTTC
TRBJ2-1 TRBV19 - - CASSMGGSSYNEQFF TGTGCCAGTAGTATGGGGGGAAGCTCCTACAATGAGCAGTTCTTC
TRBJ1-2 TRBV6-1 - - CASSVRQGDGYTF TGTGCCAGCAGTGTGCGGCAGGGAGATGGCTACACCTTC
TRBJ2-3 TRBV27 TRBD2 - CASSFLGTSGRRTDTQYF TGTGCCAGCAGTTTTCTCGGGACTAGCGGGAGAAGAACAGATACGCAGTATTTT
TRBJ1-5 TRBV19 - once CASIRTGGWYQPQHF TGTGCCAGTATTCGGACGGGGGGCTGGTATCAGCCCCAGCATTTT
TRBJ1-1 TRBV6-6 TRBD1 - CASSSQDRQLEAFF TGTGCCAGCAGTTCTCAGGACAGGCAACTTGAAGCTTTCTTT
TRBJ1-4 TRBV30 TRBD1 - CAWSKGTGEGEKLFF TGTGCCTGGAGTAAGGGGACAGGAGAGGGTGAAAAGCTGTTTTTT
TRBJ1-2 TRBV7-8 - - CASSLGTDYGYTF TGTGCCAGCAGCTTAGGGACAGATTATGGCTACACCTTC
TRBJ1-3 TRBV5-5 - - CASSPWHGGNTIYF TGTGCCAGCAGCCCCTGGCATGGAGGAAACACCATATATTTT
TRBJ2-7 TRBV5-4 TRBD2 - CASSLKGGGVYEQYF TGTGCCAGCAGCTTGAAGGGCGGGGGGGTCTACGAGCAGTACTTC
TRBJ1-6 TRBV9 TRBD1 - CASSARQGSSYNSPLHF TGTGCCAGCAGCGCCCGACAGGGGAGCTCCTATAATTCACCCCTCCACTTT
TRBJ2-2 TRBV18 TRBD2 - CASSPKLAGNTGELFF TGTGCCAGCTCACCAAAACTAGCGGGAAACACCGGGGAGCTGTTTTTT
TRBJ2-7 TRBV29-1 - - CSGGHVSYEQYF TGCAGCGGCGGACATGTCTCCTACGAGCAGTACTTC
TRBJ1-2 TRBV7-9 TRBD1 - CASSFQQGAVYGYTF TGTGCCAGCAGCTTCCAGCAGGGGGCGGTCTATGGCTACACCTTC
TRBJ1-5 TRBV4-1 - - CASSLIDQVEQPQHF TGCGCCAGCAGCCTTATAGACCAGGTCGAGCAGCCCCAGCATTTT
TRBJ1-1 TRBV2 TRBD1 once CASSQRQGAGRTEAFF TGTGCCAGCAGTCAAAGACAGGGGGCCGGGAGGACTGAAGCTTTCTTT
TRBJ1-1 TRBV19 - - CASSIRWVTEAFF TGTGCCAGTAGTATTAGGTGGGTCACTGAAGCTTTCTTT
TRBJ2-1 TRBV6-6 TRBD1 - CASNYRDSSYNEQFF TGTGCCAGCAATTACCGGGACAGCTCCTACAATGAGCAGTTCTTC
TRBJ2-7 TRBV11-1 TRBD1 - CASSLTGSSYEQYF TGTGCCAGCAGCTTGACAGGGTCCTCCTACGAGCAGTACTTC
TRBJ2-2 TRBV19 - - CASSITAAGELFF TGTGCCAGTAGTATAACAGCGGCCGGGGAGCTGTTTTTT
TRBJ2-7 TRBV20-1 - - CSARVLYEQYF TGCAGTGCTAGGGTCCTCTACGAGCAGTACTTC
TRBJ2-2 TRBV2 TRBD2 once CASGAGGRTGELFF TGTGCCAGCGGGGCGGGGGGGCGGACCGGGGAGCTGTTTTTT
TRBJ2-5 TRBV7-7 TRBD1 - CAIRIQGASGETQYF TGTGCTATCCGGATACAGGGGGCGTCTGGGGAGACCCAGTACTTC